This is a list of T cell receptor beta chains from one sample in a study of radiotherapy plus CTLA-4 blockade in lung cancer. Profiling relied on immunoSEQ multiplex PCR, and the TCRdb table lists in-frame clones only, not all of them. Among roughly 54,000 clones listed, roughly four fifths were seen once. The sequences come from peripheral blood, collected from a patient treated with radiotherapy plus ipilimumab. The receptors shown here come from a human donor with non-small cell lung cancer whose response to radiotherapy plus ipilimumab could not be evaluated. CDR3s include the opening cysteine and the closing phenylalanine or tryptophan. The order of the fields is D gene, clone size, J gene, V gene, CDR3 DNA, CDR3 protein. The D gene is left open where the match is weak. Size is omitted from some rows. Given values are once, few, many or a class for expanded clones.

. . TRBJ2-3 TRBV6-6 TGTGCCAGCAGGGGTGAGGCAGATACGCAGTATTTT CASRGEADTQYF
. . TRBJ1-2 TRBV4-3 TGCGCCAGCAGCCAAGAATGGGCAGGTGGAGGGTATGGCTACACCTTC CASSQEWAGGGYGYTF
TRBD2 . TRBJ2-3 TRBV11-1 TGTGCCAGCACGCAACGGGGGGGCGCAAAGGCAGATACGCAGTATTTT CASTQRGGAKADTQYF
. . TRBJ1-1 TRBV28 TGTGCCAGCAGCAGGAGGGACTTGGGTACTGAAGCTTTCTTT CASSRRDLGTEAFF
TRBD1 . TRBJ1-5 TRBV28 TGTGCCAGCAGCACTGACAGGGGGCTGGATCAGCCCCAGCATTTT CASSTDRGLDQPQHF
TRBD1 . TRBJ2-7 TRBV27 TGTGCCAGCAGTCAGTGGACAGGGGGCGGCGAGCAGTACTTC CASSQWTGGGEQYF
TRBD1 . TRBJ1-2 TRBV7-2 TGTGCCAGCCGACCGACAGGGGAATATGGCTACACCTTC CASRPTGEYGYTF
TRBD1 . TRBJ1-5 TRBV30 TGTGCCTGGAGTGCGGGACAGGGGATAATTCAGCCCCAGCATTTT CAWSAGQGIIQPQHF
. once TRBJ1-3 TRBV7-2 TGTGCCAGCAGCCCCCAGGGGTCTTCTATGGGAAACACCATATATTTT CASSPQGSSMGNTIYF
TRBD1 . TRBJ1-2 TRBV19 TGTGCCAGTAGCGAGAACAGGGGGCAGCCTGGCTACACCTTC CASSENRGQPGYTF
. few TRBJ2-1 TRBV7-6 TGTGCCAGCAGCTTAGGACCGCAATGGGGCAGGGGTGTAAATGAGCAGTTCTTC CASSLGPQWGRGVNEQFF
. . TRBJ2-1 TRBV10-3 TGTGCCATCAGTGGTATCATGACGGAGAGTAGCTCCTACAATGAGCAGTTCTTC CAISGIMTESSSYNEQFF
. . TRBJ1-1 TRBV11-2 TGTGCCAGCAGCCCCGGGCTAGTCGGGGGCACTGAAGCTTTCTTT CASSPGLVGGTEAFF
. . TRBJ2-2 TRBV7-2 TGTGCCAGCAGCTTTAACTCGGTGAACACCGGGGAGCTGTTTTTT CASSFNSVNTGELFF
. . TRBJ2-6 TRBV18 TGTGCCAGCTCACCCACAGTACAGTCCACCAGCTCTGGGGCCAACGTCCTGACTTTC CASSPTVQSTSSGANVLTF
TRBD2 few TRBJ2-3 TRBV7-2 TGTGCCAGCAGCTTCGGACTAGCGGGAGGAGGAGATACGCAGTATTTT CASSFGLAGGGDTQYF
. . TRBJ2-2 TRBV9 TGTGCCAGCAGCGTAGACCTAGCGAGTAACACCGGGGAGCTGTTTTTT CASSVDLASNTGELFF
. . TRBJ1-5 TRBV19 TGTGCCAGTAGTATAAATCGGGCCAGGGTAGGCAATCAGCCCCAGCATTTT CASSINRARVGNQPQHF
TRBD2 . TRBJ2-1 TRBV5-4 TGTGCCAGCAGCCTTGCGGGGACTAGCGGGAGGGAGAGCAATGAGCAGTTCTTC CASSLAGTSGRESNEQFF
. . TRBJ2-7 TRBV11-2 TGTGCCAGCAGCTCATCCCCGGGGGGCCGCGAGCAGTACTTC CASSSSPGGREQYF
. . TRBJ2-1 TRBV28 TGTGCCAGCAGACCCTTGAGCCCTAGTGGGAATGAGCAGTTCTTC CASRPLSPSGNEQFF
TRBD2 . TRBJ2-3 TRBV6-6 TGTGCCAGCAGTAGGGGCGGGGGGTTTGGTACAGATACGCAGTATTTT CASSRGGGFGTDTQYF
TRBD2 . TRBJ2-1 TRBV7-9 TGTGCCAGCAGCTTGGCGGGAGTGGTTGAGCAGTTCTTC CASSLAGVVEQFF
TRBD1 . TRBJ2-7 TRBV18 TGTGCCAGCTCACCAAATGCCAGGGGGCTCGACGAGCAGTACTTC CASSPNARGLDEQYF
. . TRBJ2-3 TRBV4-1 TGCGCCAGCAGCCATTACACCCCGTATACGCAGTATTTT CASSHYTPYTQYF
. . TRBJ2-5 TRBV28 TGTGCCAGCAGTTTGTTAAGGTTCAGGGAGACCCAGTACTTC CASSLLRFRETQYF
. once TRBJ2-6 TRBV9 TGTGCCAGCAGCGTGTCGACAGGGGCCAACGTCCTGACTTTC CASSVSTGANVLTF
. few TRBJ1-2 TRBV6-1 TGTGCCAGCAGTGACAGGGTCTCTAACTATGGCTACACCTTC CASSDRVSNYGYTF
TRBD2 . TRBJ2-4 TRBV4-3 TGCGCCAGCAGCCAAGCAGCTTTGGGGGGGGTAGCCAAAAACATTCAGTACTTC CASSQAALGGVAKNIQYF
TRBD1 . TRBJ1-2 TRBV5-1 TGCGCCAGCAGTCTGTCAGGGGGTCCTAACTATGGCTACACCTTC CASSLSGGPNYGYTF
TRBD1 . TRBJ1-1 TRBV5-5 TGTGCCAGCAGCGTCCTGACAGGGTTGAGCACTGAAGCTTTCTTT CASSVLTGLSTEAFF
TRBD1 . TRBJ2-6 TRBV5-1 TGCGCCAGCAGCTTGGTAGTACAGGGGTCCTCTGGGGCCAACGTCCTGACTTTC CASSLVVQGSSGANVLTF
TRBD2 . TRBJ2-5 TRBV4-1 TGCGCCAGCAGCCAAGAGGATCGGGGGGGATGGGAGACCCAGTACTTC CASSQEDRGGWETQYF
. . TRBJ1-5 TRBV27 TGTGCCAGCAGTTTGGGGGGGTTTCAGCCCCAGCATTTT CASSLGGFQPQHF
. . TRBJ1-1 TRBV28 TGTGCCAGCAGTTCGGACAGACGGGATACTGAAGCTTTCTTT CASSSDRRDTEAFF
TRBD1 once TRBJ1-2 TRBV5-1 TGCGCCAGCAGCTTTACAGGGGTTAACTATGGCTACACCTTC CASSFTGVNYGYTF
TRBD2 . TRBJ2-1 TRBV19 TGTGCCAGTAGTCGACTAGCGGGAGATTTCTACAATGAGCAGTTCTTC CASSRLAGDFYNEQFF
. few TRBJ2-1 TRBV5-4 TGTGCCAGCAGCTTGCCCAGGGGAAACGGCAATGAGCAGTTCTTC CASSLPRGNGNEQFF
. . TRBJ2-5 TRBV28 TGTGCCAGCAGTTTAGTGACTAGTGGCGGGACCCAGTACTTC CASSLVTSGGTQYF
TRBD1 . TRBJ2-5 TRBV7-3 TGTGCCAGCAGCCCTATGGGCCCCGGGACAGGGGTTTCTGAGACCCAGTACTTC CASSPMGPGTGVSETQYF
TRBD1 . TRBJ1-4 TRBV4-1 TGCGCCAGCAGCCAAGACTGGGGACCTCGGTTGGACAGGGGAAATGAAAAACTGTTTTTT CASSQDWGPRLDRGNEKLFF
. . TRBJ1-3 TRBV5-1 TGCGCCAGCAGCTTGGACAGTTCCGTGGGTGGAAACACCATATATTTT CASSLDSSVGGNTIYF
. . TRBJ2-5 TRBV7-9 TGTGCCAGCAGCTTAGTTACTGGGAGCCAAGAGACCCAGTACTTC CASSLVTGSQETQYF
. . TRBJ1-1 TRBV6-5 TGTGCCAGCAGGAGACAGTTTGGGAACACTGAAGCTTTCTTT CASRRQFGNTEAFF
. few TRBJ2-6 TRBV28 TGTGCCAGCAGTTTCTTCGGAACAGGCGGGGCCAACGTCCTGACTTTC CASSFFGTGGANVLTF
TRBD1 . TRBJ2-7 TRBV7-9 TGTGCCAGCAGCCTCCCGGGACAGGGAGCCTACGAGCAGTACTTC CASSLPGQGAYEQYF
. . TRBJ1-5 TRBV10-3 TGTGCCATCAGGGATGAGGGAAATCAGCCCCAGCATTTT CAIRDEGNQPQHF
TRBD1 . TRBJ2-1 TRBV29-1 TGCAGCGCCGGACAGGGAAATTACAATGAGCAGTTCTTC CSAGQGNYNEQFF
. . TRBJ2-3 TRBV5-1 TGCGCCAGCAGCTTGGAACTTCCAGATACGCAGTATTTT CASSLELPDTQYF
. . TRBJ1-5 TRBV6-5 TGTGCCAGCAGTTACGAGCAGGGCTATCAGCCCCAGCATTTT CASSYEQGYQPQHF
TRBD1 . TRBJ1-1 TRBV2 TGTGCCAGCAGTGAGACCGACAGGGCGAACACTGAAGCTTTCTTT CASSETDRANTEAFF
. . TRBJ1-5 TRBV29-1 TGCAGCGTTGAAGATAGCGGGGGGAGGCAGCCCCAGCATTTT CSVEDSGGRQPQHF